This T cell receptor (beta chain) was recorded in a study of shared clonotypes between healthy human individuals. Study-wide findings and caveats: Shared across several donors were about 4.6% of the naive CD4 clonotypes. At large depth, rarefaction still showed sorted-subset sequencing to be incomplete.

At a deep level, the assay was run. Profiled with immunoSEQ multiplex PCR; TCRdb holds only in-frame clones, not every one. The repertoire holds a few million clones, with approximately 93% as singletons. Study donors comprised healthy, HIV-negative adults devoid of recent acute infection or vaccination. Comment on this clone: No antigen is known for it.

The CDR3 sequence is 15 residues long. Germline-derived CDR1 and CDR2 are SGDLS and YYNGEE. Losses at the gene ends were 5 bases for V and 8 bases for J; bases not matched to a gene: 7. Sample: naive CD4+ T cells from PBMCs. The sample's subset: CD45RA+ positively selected. This chain uses TRBV9 with TRBJ2-1, with 13 bases fitting TRBD2. This TCR was sampled from a man aged 18 to 29 in good health. Some clones in this sample may be carry-over from other donors' samples. Here the CDR3 reads CASRRTSGSIDEQFF. The CDR3 nucleotides read TGTGCCAGCAGAAGGACTAGCGGGAGTATCGATGAGCAGTTCTTC.